The present T cell receptor (beta chain) was sequenced within a study of cytomegalovirus exposure and HLA in healthy donors. J gave up 3 bases and V 3 bases, and 8 bases lay outside the gene matches. CDR1 is ENHRY and CDR2 is SYGVKD in the germline V gene. The CDR3 spans 16 residues. Concerning this clone: Its antigen is as yet unknown.

The study's findings and limits: In a later analysis, HLA-associated TCR beta chains were more clonally expanded than equally common others. When presence/absence was analysed, sequencing depth was taken to be roughly uniform across donors.

The PCR used 60 Vbeta and 13 Jbeta primers. Some clones are missing from TCRdb's copy, which holds only in-frame ones; the method was immunoSEQ multiplex PCR. Among approximately 87,000 clones listed, about four fifths were seen once. The chain uses TRBV10-3 and TRBJ2-7, with 10 bases aligning to TRBD1. This clonotype was obtained from a woman between 18 and 30 years old in good health and CMV-seropositive. Material for sequencing was PBMCs. This CDR3 is CAISEGPGTGDYEQYF. DNA for the CDR3: TGTGCCATCAGTGAAGGACCCGGGACAGGGGACTACGAGCAGTACTTC.